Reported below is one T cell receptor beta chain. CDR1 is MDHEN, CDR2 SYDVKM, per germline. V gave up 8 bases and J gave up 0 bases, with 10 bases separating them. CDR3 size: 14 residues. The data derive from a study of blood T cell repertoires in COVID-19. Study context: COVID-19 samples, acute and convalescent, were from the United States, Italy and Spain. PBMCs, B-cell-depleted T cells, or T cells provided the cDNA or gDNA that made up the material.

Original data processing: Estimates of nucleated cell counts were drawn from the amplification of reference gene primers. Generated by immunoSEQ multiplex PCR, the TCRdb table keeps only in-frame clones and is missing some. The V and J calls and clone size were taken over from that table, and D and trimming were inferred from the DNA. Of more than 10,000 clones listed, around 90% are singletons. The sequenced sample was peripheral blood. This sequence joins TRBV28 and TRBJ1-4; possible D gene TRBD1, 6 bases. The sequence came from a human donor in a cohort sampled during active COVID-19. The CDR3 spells CASRRTATNEKLFF. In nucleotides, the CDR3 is TGTGCCAGCCGGAGGACAGCAACTAATGAAAAACTGTTTTTT.